The source of this T cell receptor beta chain is a study of OX40 agonist ivuxolimab in advanced cancers. With respect to the entire study: Ivuxolimab, which targeted the costimulatory receptor OX40 (CD134), was an agonistic, fully human IgG2 monoclonal antibody. Prior anti-PD-1, anti-PD-L1 or anti-CTLA-4 therapy was permitted, and 40% of dose-escalation patients had received checkpoint inhibitors. The paper describes the monotherapy dose-escalation part (N = 52 patients) of the phase I trial of ivuxolimab. Of the approximately 50 dose-escalation patients, hepatocellular carcinoma was present in some 19, melanoma in around 15, renal cell carcinoma in 9 and head and neck cancer in 9. Partial responses occurred in three dose-escalation patients, of whom one had hepatocellular carcinoma and two had cutaneous melanoma. Intravenous ivuxolimab was administered to patients every 2 weeks at six dose levels: 0.01, 0.1, 0.3, 1.5, 3 and 10 mg/kg. A male proportion of 75% to 85% and a mean age of 60 years, ranging from 23 to 79, were recorded for the dose-escalation cohort. Peripheral TCRbeta sequencing was intended to test whether TCR sequence diversity was altered and clonal T-cell expansion was caused by ivuxolimab. The full study reports these points: In the 0.1-3.0 mg/kg groups, partial responders were among the patients with the lowest normalized peripheral clonal expansion, particularly in CD8+ T cells. After ivuxolimab, expanded clones were on average more numerous among CD8+ T cells than among CD4+ T cells. Low levels of normalized T-cell clonal expansion were also seen in some nonresponding patients. Which antigens the clonally expanded peripheral T cells were specific for was not determined. At doses from 0.1 to 3.0 mg/kg, clonal expansion was seen in both CD4+ and CD8+ blood T cells between baseline and week 6.

Patients with a history of autoimmune disease or receiving systemic immunosuppression were excluded from the trial. Peripheral blood for TCR sequencing was collected from all dose cohorts at baseline, on cycle 4 day 1, and on cycle 7 day 1. Samples came from an open-label, multicenter, first-in-human phase I dose-escalation trial of ivuxolimab. Adults with locally advanced or metastatic head and neck squamous cell, hepatocellular, melanoma or renal cell carcinoma were enrolled in the trial. CD4+ and CD8+ T cells were sorted separately from peripheral blood before TCR sequencing. For sequencing of the TCRbeta CDR3 region, genomic DNA was extracted from the sorted cells. TCRbeta CDR3 regions were sequenced using the immunoSEQ Assay. TCRdb limited this immuneACCESS table to in-frame rearrangements with V and J called. A share of clones is missing; checked studies link under half to unresolved V genes, and the rest is unexplained. Recorded for this sample are tens of thousands of clones; around 87% of them occurred a single time. The ten biggest clones cover roughly 0.3% of the sample.

Sequences SGHRS (CDR1) and YFSETQ (CDR2) are obtained from the germline V gene. V is shortened by 0 bases, J by 1 base, and the region joining them spans 7 bases. The CDR3 contains 14 residues, cysteine and phenylalanine counted. Of all the DNA, just the CDR3 is kept, 42 bases in frame from base 1. Remarks on this clone: Its antigen remains unidentified. No qualities accompany the bases; no much larger clone lies one base away.

The sequence is built from TRBV5-1 and TRBJ1-1; a confident D gene designation cannot be given. The source is an adult with an advanced solid tumor such as melanoma, head and neck, liver or kidney cancer. The sample consisted of CD4+ or CD8+ T cells sorted from blood, taken in a trial of the OX40 agonist ivuxolimab. The CDR3 protein is CASSLVVANTEAFF. The nucleotides read TGCGCCAGCAGCTTGGTTGTAGCGAACACTGAAGCTTTCTTT.